This TCR beta chain came from a study of identical twins. J gave up 0 bases and V 2 bases, and 4 bases lay outside the gene matches. CDR3 length: 15 amino acids. CDR1 SQVTM and CDR2 ANQGSEA come from the germline V gene. Each CDR3 protein is one row after TCRdb ran MiXCR on the 5' RACE reads. The table has 400,000 to 500,000 distinct CDR3 sequences, 13% to 15% seen once. In this sample, this clonotype turned up many times. These data were likewise used in another study, on yellow fever vaccine responses in identical twins.

The chain uses TRBV29-1 and TRBJ2-3; 8 bases line up with TRBD2. The receptor was isolated from a woman between 18 and 29 years old in good health. Sequencing used CD4+ T cells sorted from blood. In nucleotides, the CDR3 is TGCAGCGTTGAAATGCCTAGCGGGAGCACAGATACGCAGTATTTT. It specifies CSVEMPSGSTDTQYF.